These 3 T cell receptor beta chains originate from one sample sequenced in a study of primary melanoma T cells and metastatic recurrence. Measured with immunoSEQ multiplex PCR; TCRdb has only the in-frame clones, and not every one. The repertoire holds roughly 490 clones, with 78% as singletons. Sequenced input: melanoma tumor tissue. The origin of the receptors is a human donor with melanoma.

The rearrangement uses TRBV12-1 and TRBJ2-7; the DNA was not used to check the table's D call, TRBD2. TRBV12-1 is flagged as a pseudogene. This CDR3 region has 16 residues. The CDR3 is CASSFRLAGGSYEQYF. CDR3 bases: TGTGCCAGCAGCTTCCGACTAGCGGGGGGGTCCTACGAGCAGTACTTC.

This clone was recorded only once. The gene calls are TRBV18 and TRBJ1-1; possibly TRBD1 for D (6 bases). The CDR3 is made up of 15 amino acids. Germline values: CDR1 KGHSH, CDR2 LQKENI. Trimming shortened V by 6 bases and J by 6 bases, and 20 bases separated the two germline ends. CDR3 loop: CASSRQAGPGPEAFF. The CDR3, as DNA: TGTGCCAGCTCCCGACAGGCAGGGCCGGGACCTGAAGCTTTCTTT.

The V call is TRBV11-3, the J call TRBJ1-2, with D possibly being TRBD1 (6 bases). The V gene lost 5 bases and the J gene lost 4 bases, with 23 bases spanning the gap. The CDR3 runs to 17 residues. The germline V gene has CDR1 SGHNT and CDR2 YENEEA. In DNA, the CDR3 is TGTGCCAGCAGCCGGACAGACAGTCTTCTAAACCGCTATGGCTACACCTTC. Protein: CASSRTDSLLNRYGYTF.